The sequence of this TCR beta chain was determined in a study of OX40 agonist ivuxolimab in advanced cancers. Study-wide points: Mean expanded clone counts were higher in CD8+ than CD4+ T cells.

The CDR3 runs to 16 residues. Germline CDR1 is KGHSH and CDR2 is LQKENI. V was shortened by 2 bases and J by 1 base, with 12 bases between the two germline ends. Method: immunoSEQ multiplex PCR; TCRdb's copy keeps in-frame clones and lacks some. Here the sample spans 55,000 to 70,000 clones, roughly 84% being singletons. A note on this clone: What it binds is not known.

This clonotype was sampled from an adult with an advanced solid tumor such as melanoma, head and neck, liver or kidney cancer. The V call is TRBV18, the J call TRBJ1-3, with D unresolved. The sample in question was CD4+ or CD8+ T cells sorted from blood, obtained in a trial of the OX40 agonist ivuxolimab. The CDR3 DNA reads TGTGCCAGCTCACCAGGCCCCGGACGTTCTGGAAACACCATATATTTT. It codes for CASSPGPGRSGNTIYF.